The 9 T cell receptor beta chains listed next were all sequenced from one sample in a study of cytomegalovirus exposure and HLA in healthy donors. A multiplex PCR was run with 60 Vbeta primers and 13 Jbeta primers. Produced via immunoSEQ multiplex PCR; TCRdb's table is partial and in-frame only. The profile covers approximately 150,000 clones, with more than 60% appearing a single time and 7% taken by the ten largest. Material for sequencing was PBMCs. The receptors come from a woman aged 40 to 50 in good health and CMV-seropositive.

V is TRBV27 and J is TRBJ1-1; weak D call: TRBD1 (5 bases). Germline CDR1 MNHEY, CDR2 SMNVEV (reference sequence). The CDR3 loop spans 14 amino acids. Trimming removed 3 bases at V and 4 bases at J, with 12 bases between. CDR3 region: CASSFGRAITEAFF. The CDR3 nucleotides read TGTGCCAGCAGTTTTGGCAGGGCGATCACTGAAGCTTTCTTT.

This rearrangement joins TRBV7-9 to TRBJ2-7, with a tentative D call TRBD1 (5 bases). V shed 5 bases and J shed 3 bases, with 14 bases lying between them. The CDR3 spans 14 residues. CDR1 SEHNR and CDR2 FQNEAQ come from the germline V gene (reference sequence). The CDR3 sequence is CASSRDREIYEQYF. The CDR3 coding sequence is TGTGCCAGCAGCCGAGACAGAGAGATCTACGAGCAGTACTTC.

The J gene is TRBJ1-1, the V gene TRBV19, with unresolved D. CDR1 is LNHDA, CDR2 SQIVND, per germline (reference sequence). Trimming removed 8 bases from V and 0 bases from J, with 19 bases in between. CDR3 length: 16 residues. The CDR3 is CASSQRVSDMNTEAFF. In nucleotides, the CDR3 is TGTGCCAGTTCGCAGAGGGTTTCAGACATGAACACTGAAGCTTTCTTT.

The chain joins TRBV2 to TRBJ2-1; D is undetermined. The CDR3 runs 11 residues. V gave up 3 bases and J gave up 13 bases, with 10 bases separating them. The germline V gene has CDR1 SNHLY and CDR2 FYNNEI. In DNA, the CDR3 is TGTGCCAGCAGTGAGATGCGATATCAGTTCTTC. Translating it yields CASSEMRYQFF.

This chain connects TRBV2 to TRBJ2-5, with 8 nucleotides matching TRBD1. J lost 1 base, V lost 7 bases, and 5 bases had no gene match. The CDR3 loop spans 14 amino acids. Germline CDR1 is SNHLY and CDR2 is FYNNEI. This CDR3 is CASKTDRVQETQYF. Here the CDR3 DNA reads TGTGCCAGCAAAACGGACAGGGTCCAAGAGACCCAGTACTTC. The full variable domain, rest sourced from reference TRBV2 and TRBJ2-5, is EPEVTQTPSHQVTQMGQEVILRCVPISNHLYFYWYRQILGQKVEFLVSFYNNEISEKSEIFDDQFSVERPDGSNFTLKIRSTKLEDSAMYFCASKTDRVQETQYFGPGTRLLVL.

V usage is TRBV5-1 and J usage is TRBJ1-6, with D maybe TRBD1 (6 bases). V lost 1 base, J lost 10 bases, and 15 bases lay in between. Per the germline V gene, CDR1 is SGHRS and CDR2 is YFSETQ. The CDR3 is 15 residues long. This CDR3 is CASSLNVQGSSPLHF. DNA for the CDR3: TGCGCCAGCAGCTTGAATGTACAGGGATCCTCACCCCTCCACTTT. The full variable domain, its missing parts supplied by reference TRBV5-1 and TRBJ1-6, is KAGVTQTPRYLIKTRGQQVTLSCSPISGHRSVSWYQQTPGQGLQFLFEYFSETQRNKGNFPGRFSGRQFSNSRSEMNVSTLELGDSALYLCASSLNVQGSSPLHFGNGTRLTVT.

Comment on this clone: Relative to the germline gene, one junction end is altered; a read error may explain this. The chain recombines TRBV7-9 with TRBJ1-2; 7 nucleotides align to TRBD1. This CDR3 is 15 amino acids long. Germline CDR1 and CDR2: SEHNR and FQNEAQ (reference sequence). CDR3 in amino acids: CSSSSGDKGAGGYTF. For the CDR3, the DNA is TGTTCCAGCAGCTCTGGAGACAAGGGGGCCGGGGGCTACACCTTC. Looking up the rest from reference TRBV7-9 and TRBJ1-2 gives the full variable domain: DTGVSQNPRHKITKRGQNVTFRCDPISEHNRLYWYRQTLGQGPEFLTYFQNEAQLEKSRLLSDRFSAERPKGSFSTLEIQRTEQGDSAMYLCSSSSGDKGAGGYTFGSGTRLTVV.

The chain couples TRBV6-1 to TRBJ2-3; no clear D gene. V was pared by 3 bases and J by 0 bases, with 4 bases between. The CDR3 is made up of 13 amino acids. Per the germline V gene, CDR1 is MNHNS and CDR2 is SASEGT. CDR3 DNA sequence: TGTGCCAGCAGTGACTTTAGCACAGATACGCAGTATTTT. Its translation is CASSDFSTDTQYF.

The chain couples TRBV7-6 to TRBJ2-1; weak D call: TRBD1 (5 bases). CDR3 size: 16 residues. The V end was cut by 1 base, the J end by 0 bases, with 10 bases between. CDR1 and CDR2 (germline): SGHVS, FNYEAQ. CDR3 amino acids: CASSLVGHRSYNEQFF. Written as DNA, the CDR3 is TGTGCCAGCAGCTTAGTCGGACACCGCTCCTACAATGAGCAGTTCTTC. The full variable domain, in which reference TRBV7-6 and TRBJ2-1 provide the parts outside the CDR3, is GAGVSQSPRYKVTKRGQDVALRCDPISGHVSLYWYRQALGQGPEFLTYFNYEAQQDKSGLPNDRFSAERPEGSISTLTIQRTEQRDSAMYRCASSLVGHRSYNEQFFGPGTRLTVL.